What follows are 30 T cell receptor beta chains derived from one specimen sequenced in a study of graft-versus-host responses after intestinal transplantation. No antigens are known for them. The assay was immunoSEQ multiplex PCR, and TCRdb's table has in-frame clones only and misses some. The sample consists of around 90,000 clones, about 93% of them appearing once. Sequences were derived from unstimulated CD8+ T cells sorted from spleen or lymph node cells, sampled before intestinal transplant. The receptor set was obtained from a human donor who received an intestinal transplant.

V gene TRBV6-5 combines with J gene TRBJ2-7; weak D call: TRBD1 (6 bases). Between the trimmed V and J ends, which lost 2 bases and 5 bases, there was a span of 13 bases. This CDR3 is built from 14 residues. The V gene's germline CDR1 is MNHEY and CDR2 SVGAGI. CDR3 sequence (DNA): TGTGCCAGCAGTTACGGGGGCCCGGCGAACGAGCAGTACTTC. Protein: CASSYGGPANEQYF.

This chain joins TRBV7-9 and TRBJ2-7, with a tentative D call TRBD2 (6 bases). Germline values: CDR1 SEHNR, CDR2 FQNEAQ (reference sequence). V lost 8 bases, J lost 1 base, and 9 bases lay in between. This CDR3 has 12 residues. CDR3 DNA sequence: TGTGCCAGCTCGGGACTGTCCTACGAGCAGTACTTC. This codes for CASSGLSYEQYF. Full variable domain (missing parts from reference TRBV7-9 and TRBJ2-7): DTGVSQNPRHKITKRGQNVTFRCDPISEHNRLYWYRQTLGQGPEFLTYFQNEAQLEKSRLLSDRFSAERPKGSFSTLEIQRTEQGDSAMYLCASSGLSYEQYFGPGTRLTVT.

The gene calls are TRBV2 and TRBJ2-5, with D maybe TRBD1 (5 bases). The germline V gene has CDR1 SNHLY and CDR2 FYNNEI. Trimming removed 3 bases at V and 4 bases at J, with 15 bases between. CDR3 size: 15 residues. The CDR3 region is CASSDQGSGRETQYF. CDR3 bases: TGTGCCAGCAGTGATCAAGGGTCAGGGCGAGAGACCCAGTACTTC.

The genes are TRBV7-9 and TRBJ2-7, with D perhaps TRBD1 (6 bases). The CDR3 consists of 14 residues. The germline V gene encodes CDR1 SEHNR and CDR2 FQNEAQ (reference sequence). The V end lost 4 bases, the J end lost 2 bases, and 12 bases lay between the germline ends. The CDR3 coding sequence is TGTGCCAGCAGCTCCGGGACATTGACCTACGAGCAGTACTTC. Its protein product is CASSSGTLTYEQYF.

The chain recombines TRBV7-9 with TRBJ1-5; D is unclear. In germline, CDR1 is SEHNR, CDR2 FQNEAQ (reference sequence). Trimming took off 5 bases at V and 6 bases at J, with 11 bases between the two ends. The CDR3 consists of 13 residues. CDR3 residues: CASSLDRGQPQHF. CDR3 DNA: TGTGCCAGCAGCCTGGATCGGGGTCAGCCCCAGCATTTT.

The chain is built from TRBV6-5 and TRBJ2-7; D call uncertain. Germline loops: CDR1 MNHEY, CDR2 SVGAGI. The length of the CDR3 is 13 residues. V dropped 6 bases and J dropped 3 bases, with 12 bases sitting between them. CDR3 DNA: TGTGCCAGCAGGCAGGCTGACGGCTACGAGCAGTACTTC. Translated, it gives CASRQADGYEQYF.

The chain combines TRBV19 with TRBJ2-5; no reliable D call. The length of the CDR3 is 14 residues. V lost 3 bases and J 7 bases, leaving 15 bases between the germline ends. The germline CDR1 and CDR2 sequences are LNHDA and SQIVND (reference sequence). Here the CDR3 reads CASSILVYDGTQYF. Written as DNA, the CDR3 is TGTGCCAGTAGTATCTTAGTCTACGATGGGACCCAGTACTTC.

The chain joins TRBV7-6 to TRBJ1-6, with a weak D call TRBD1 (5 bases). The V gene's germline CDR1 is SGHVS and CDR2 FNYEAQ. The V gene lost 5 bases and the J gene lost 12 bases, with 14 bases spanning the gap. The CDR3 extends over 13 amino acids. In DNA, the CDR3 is TGTGCCAGCAGCGACAGTGCGGGGGAACCCCTCCACTTT. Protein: CASSDSAGEPLHF.

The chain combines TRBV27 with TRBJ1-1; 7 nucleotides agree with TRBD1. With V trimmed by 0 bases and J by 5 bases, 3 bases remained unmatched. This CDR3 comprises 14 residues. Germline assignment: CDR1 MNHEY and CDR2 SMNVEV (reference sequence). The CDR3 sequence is CASSLSAGGTEAFF. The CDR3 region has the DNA TGTGCCAGCAGTTTATCGGCAGGGGGTACTGAAGCTTTCTTT.

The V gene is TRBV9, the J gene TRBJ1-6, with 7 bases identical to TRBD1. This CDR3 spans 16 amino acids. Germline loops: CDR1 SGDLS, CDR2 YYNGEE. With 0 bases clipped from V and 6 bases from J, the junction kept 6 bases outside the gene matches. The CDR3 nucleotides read TGTGCCAGCAGCGTAGGGGGAGGACAGGTTAATTCACCCCTCCACTTT. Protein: CASSVGGGQVNSPLHF.

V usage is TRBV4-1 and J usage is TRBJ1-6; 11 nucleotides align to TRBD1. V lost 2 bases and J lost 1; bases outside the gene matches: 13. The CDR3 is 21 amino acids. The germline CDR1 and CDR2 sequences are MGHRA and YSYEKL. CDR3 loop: CASSQHLNGTGGRSYNSPLHF. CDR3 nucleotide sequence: TGCGCCAGCAGCCAACATTTGAACGGGACAGGGGGGAGGTCCTATAATTCACCCCTCCACTTT.

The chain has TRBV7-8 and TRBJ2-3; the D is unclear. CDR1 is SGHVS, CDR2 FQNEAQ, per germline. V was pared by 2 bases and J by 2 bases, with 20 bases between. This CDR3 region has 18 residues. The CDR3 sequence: CASSLFGPTGLYTDTQYF. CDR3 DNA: TGTGCCAGCAGCTTATTTGGCCCCACCGGGTTGTACACAGATACGCAGTATTTT.

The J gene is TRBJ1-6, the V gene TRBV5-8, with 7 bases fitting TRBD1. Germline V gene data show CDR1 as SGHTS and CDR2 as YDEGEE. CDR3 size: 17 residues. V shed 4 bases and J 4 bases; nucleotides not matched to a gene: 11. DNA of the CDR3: TGTGCCAGCAGCGCAAACAGGGGAGGCCTTTATAATTCACCCCTCCACTTT. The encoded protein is CASSANRGGLYNSPLHF.

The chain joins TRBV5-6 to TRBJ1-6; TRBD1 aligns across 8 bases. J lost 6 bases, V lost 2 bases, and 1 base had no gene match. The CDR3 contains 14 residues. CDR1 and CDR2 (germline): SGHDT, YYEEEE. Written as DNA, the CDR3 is TGTGCCAGCAGCTTCGGACAGGGTAATTCACCCCTCCACTTT. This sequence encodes CASSFGQGNSPLHF.

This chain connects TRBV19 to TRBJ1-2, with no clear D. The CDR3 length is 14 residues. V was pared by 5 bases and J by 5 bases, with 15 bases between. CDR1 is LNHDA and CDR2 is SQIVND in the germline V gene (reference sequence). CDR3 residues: CASSERLILYGYTF. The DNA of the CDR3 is TGTGCCAGTAGTGAACGACTGATTCTTTATGGCTACACCTTC.

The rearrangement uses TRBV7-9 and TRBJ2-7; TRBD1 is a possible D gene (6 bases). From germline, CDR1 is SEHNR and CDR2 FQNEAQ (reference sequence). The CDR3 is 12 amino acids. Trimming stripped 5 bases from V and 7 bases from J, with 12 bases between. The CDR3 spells CASSTTTGEQYF. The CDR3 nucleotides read TGTGCCAGCAGCACAACCACAGGGGAGCAGTACTTC.

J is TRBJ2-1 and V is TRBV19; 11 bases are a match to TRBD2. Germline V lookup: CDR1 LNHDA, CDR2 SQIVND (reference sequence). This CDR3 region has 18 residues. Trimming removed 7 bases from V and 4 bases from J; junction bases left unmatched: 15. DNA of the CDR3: TGTGCCAGTACCGAGGAACTAGCGGGAGAAACCTTATACAATGAGCAGTTCTTC. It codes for CASTEELAGETLYNEQFF.

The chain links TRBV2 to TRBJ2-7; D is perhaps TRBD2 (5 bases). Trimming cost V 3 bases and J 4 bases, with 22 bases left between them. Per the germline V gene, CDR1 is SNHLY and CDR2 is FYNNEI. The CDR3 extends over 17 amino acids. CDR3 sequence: CASSETILVQRLYEQYF. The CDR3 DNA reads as TGTGCCAGCAGTGAGACAATACTGGTCCAGCGGTTATACGAGCAGTACTTC.

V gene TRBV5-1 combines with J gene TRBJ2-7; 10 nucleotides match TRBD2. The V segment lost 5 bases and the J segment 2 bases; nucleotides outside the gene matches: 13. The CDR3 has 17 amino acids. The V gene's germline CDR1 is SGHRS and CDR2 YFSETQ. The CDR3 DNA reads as TGCGCCAGCAGTGGGGGCGGATCTAGCGGGGGAACCTACGAGCAGTACTTC. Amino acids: CASSGGGSSGGTYEQYF.

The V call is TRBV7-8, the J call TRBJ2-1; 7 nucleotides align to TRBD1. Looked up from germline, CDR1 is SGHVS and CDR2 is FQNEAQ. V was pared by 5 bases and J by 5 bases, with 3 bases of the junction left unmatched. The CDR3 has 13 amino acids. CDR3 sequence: CASSLGTDNEQFF. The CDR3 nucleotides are TGTGCCAGCAGCCTTGGGACAGACAATGAGCAGTTCTTC.

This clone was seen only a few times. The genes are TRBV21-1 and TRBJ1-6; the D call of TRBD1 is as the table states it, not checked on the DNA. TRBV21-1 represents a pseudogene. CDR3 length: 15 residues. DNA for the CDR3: TGTGCCAGCAGCCATGGCCAGGGTGGGGATTCACCCCTCCACTTT. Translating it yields CASSHGQGGDSPLHF.

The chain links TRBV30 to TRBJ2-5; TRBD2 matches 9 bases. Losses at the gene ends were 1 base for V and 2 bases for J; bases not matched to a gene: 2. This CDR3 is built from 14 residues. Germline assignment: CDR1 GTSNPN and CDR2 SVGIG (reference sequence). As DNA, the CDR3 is TGTGCCTGGAGTGCGACTAGCGGTCAAGAGACCCAGTACTTC. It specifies CAWSATSGQETQYF.

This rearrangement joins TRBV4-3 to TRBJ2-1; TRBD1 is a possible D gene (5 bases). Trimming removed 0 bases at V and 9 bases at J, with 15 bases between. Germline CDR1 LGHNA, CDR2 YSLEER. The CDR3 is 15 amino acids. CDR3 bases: TGCGCCAGCAGCCAAGATGGGGCTAGTTGGGGTGAGCAGTTCTTC. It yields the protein CASSQDGASWGEQFF.

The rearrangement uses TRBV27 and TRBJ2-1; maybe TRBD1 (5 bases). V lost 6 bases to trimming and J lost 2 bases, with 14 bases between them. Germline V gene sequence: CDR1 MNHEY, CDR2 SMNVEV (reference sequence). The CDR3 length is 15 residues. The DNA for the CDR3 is TGTGCCAGCAGCCCCGGTTTAGGGGCCTACAATGAGCAGTTCTTC. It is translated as CASSPGLGAYNEQFF.

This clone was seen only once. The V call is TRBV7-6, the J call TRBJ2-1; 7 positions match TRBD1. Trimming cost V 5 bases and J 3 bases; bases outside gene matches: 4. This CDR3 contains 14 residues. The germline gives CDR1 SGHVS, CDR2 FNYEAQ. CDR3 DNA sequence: TGTGCCAGCAGCCCGGGACAGAGCTACAATGAGCAGTTCTTC. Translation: CASSPGQSYNEQFF.

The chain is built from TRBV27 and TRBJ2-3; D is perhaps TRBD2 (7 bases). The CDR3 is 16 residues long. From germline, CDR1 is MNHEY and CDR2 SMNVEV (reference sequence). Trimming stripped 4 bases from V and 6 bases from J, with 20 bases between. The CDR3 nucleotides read TGTGCCAGCAGTTCCATAGCGGGTGTAGGGGGGGATACGCAGTATTTT. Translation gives CASSSIAGVGGDTQYF.

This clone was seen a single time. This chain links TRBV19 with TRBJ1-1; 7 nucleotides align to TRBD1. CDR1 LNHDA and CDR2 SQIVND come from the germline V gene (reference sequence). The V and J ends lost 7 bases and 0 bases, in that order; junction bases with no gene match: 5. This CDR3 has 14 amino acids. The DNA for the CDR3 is TGTGCCAGTACGACAGGGTTCATGAACACTGAAGCTTTCTTT. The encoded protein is CASTTGFMNTEAFF.

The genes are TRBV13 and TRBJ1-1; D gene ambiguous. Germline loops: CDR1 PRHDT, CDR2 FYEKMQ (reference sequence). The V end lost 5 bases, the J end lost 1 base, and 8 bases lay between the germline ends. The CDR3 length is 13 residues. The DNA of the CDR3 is TGTGCCAGCAGCCGCTATCAGAACACTGAAGCTTTCTTT. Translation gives CASSRYQNTEAFF.

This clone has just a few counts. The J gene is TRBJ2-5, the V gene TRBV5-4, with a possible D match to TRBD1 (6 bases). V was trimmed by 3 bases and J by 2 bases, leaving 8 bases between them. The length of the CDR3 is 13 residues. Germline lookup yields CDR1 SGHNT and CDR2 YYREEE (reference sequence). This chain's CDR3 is CASSWDNQETQYF. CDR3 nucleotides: TGTGCCAGCAGCTGGGACAATCAAGAGACCCAGTACTTC. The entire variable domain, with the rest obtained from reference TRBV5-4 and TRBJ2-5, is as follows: ETGVTQSPTHLIKTRGQQVTLRCSSQSGHNTVSWYQQALGQGPQFIFQYYREEENGRGNFPPRFSGLQFPNYSSELNVNALELDDSALYLCASSWDNQETQYFGPGTRLLVL.

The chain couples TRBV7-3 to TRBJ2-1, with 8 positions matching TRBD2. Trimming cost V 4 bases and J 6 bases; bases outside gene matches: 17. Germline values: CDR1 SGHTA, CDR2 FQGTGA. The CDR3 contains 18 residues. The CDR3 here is CASSSAPFTGLEPNEQFF. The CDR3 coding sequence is TGTGCCAGCAGCTCCGCACCCTTTACGGGACTAGAGCCCAATGAGCAGTTCTTC.